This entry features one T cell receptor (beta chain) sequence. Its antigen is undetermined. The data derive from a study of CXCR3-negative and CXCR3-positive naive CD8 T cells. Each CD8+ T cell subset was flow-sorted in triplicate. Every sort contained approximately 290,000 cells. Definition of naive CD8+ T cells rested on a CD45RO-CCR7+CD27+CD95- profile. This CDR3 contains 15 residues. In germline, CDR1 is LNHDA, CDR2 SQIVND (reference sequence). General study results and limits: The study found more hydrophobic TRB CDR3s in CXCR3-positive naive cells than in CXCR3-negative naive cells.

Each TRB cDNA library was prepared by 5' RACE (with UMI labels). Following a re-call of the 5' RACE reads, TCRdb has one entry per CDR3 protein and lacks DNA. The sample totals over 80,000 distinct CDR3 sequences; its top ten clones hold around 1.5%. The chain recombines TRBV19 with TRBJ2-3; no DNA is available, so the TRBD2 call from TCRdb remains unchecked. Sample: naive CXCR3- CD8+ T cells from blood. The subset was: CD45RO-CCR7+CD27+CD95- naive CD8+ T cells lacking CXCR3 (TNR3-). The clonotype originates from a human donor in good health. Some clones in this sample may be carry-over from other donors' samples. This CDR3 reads CASSIGLARGDTQYF.